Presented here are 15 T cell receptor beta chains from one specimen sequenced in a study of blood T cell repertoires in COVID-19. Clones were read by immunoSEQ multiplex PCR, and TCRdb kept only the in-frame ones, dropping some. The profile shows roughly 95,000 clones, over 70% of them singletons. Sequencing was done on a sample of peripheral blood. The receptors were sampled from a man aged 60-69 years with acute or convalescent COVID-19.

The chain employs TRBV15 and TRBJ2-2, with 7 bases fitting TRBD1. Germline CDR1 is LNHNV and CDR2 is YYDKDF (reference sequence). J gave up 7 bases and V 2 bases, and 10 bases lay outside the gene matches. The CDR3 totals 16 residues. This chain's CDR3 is CATSRQQTGRNGELFF. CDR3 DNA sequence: TGTGCCACCAGCAGACAGCAGACAGGGCGTAACGGGGAGCTGTTTTTT.

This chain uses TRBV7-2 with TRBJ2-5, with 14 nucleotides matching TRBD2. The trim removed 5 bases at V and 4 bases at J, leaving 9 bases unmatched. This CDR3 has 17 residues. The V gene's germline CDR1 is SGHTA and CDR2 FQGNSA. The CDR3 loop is CASSLGLAGVPGETQYF. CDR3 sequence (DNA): TGTGCCAGCAGCCTGGGACTAGCGGGAGTTCCCGGAGAGACCCAGTACTTC.

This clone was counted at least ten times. CDR3 in DNA: TGTGCCAGCAGCAGGACGGACTATAGCACAGATACGCAGTATTTT. Its protein product is CASSRTDYSTDTQYF. The chain has TRBV4-2 and TRBJ2-3, with a tentative D call TRBD2 (6 bases). The germline CDR1 and CDR2 sequences are LGHNA and YNFKEQ. CDR3 length: 15 residues. V dropped 5 bases and J dropped 0 bases, with 12 bases sitting between them.

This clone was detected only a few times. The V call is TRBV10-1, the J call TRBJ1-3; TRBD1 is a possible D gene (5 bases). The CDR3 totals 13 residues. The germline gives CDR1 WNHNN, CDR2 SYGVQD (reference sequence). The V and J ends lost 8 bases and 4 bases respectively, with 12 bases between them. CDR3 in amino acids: CASRDSGGNTIYF. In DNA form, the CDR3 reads TGCGCCAGCCGAGACAGCGGGGGAAACACCATATATTTT.

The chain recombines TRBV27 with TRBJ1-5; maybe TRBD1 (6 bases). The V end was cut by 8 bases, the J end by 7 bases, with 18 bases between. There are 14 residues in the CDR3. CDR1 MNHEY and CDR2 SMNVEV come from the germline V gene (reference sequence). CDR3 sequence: CASAIQGGGQPQHF. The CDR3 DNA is TGTGCCAGCGCGATACAGGGCGGAGGCCAGCCCCAGCATTTT.

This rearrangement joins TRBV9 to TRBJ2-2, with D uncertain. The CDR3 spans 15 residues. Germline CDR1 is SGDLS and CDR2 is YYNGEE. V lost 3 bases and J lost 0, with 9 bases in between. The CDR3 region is CASSAEIANTGELFF. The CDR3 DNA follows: TGTGCCAGCAGCGCAGAAATCGCGAACACCGGGGAGCTGTTTTTT.

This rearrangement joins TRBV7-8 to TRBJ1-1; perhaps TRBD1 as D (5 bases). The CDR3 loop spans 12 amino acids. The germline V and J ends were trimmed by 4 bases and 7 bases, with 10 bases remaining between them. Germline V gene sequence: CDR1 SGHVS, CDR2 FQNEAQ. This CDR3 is CASSSGGSEAFF. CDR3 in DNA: TGTGCCAGCAGCTCTGGGGGGAGTGAAGCTTTCTTT.

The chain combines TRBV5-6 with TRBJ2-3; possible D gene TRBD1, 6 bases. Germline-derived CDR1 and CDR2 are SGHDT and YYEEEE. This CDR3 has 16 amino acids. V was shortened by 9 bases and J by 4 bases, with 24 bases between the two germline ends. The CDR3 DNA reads TGTGCCACCCAGCAAAATACAGGGTTTTTGGCAGATACGCAGTATTTT. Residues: CATQQNTGFLADTQYF. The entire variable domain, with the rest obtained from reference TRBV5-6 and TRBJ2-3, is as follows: DAGVTQSPTHLIKTRGQQVTLRCSPKSGHDTVSWYQQALGQGPQFIFQYYEEEERQRGNFPDRFSGHQFPNYSSELNVNALLLGDSALYLCATQQNTGFLADTQYFGPGTRLTVL.

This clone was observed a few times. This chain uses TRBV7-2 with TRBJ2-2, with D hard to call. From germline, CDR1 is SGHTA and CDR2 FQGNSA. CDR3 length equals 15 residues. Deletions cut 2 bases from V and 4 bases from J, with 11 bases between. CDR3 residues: CASSLYQDVTGELFF. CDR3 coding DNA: TGTGCCAGCAGCTTATATCAGGATGTCACCGGGGAGCTGTTTTTT.

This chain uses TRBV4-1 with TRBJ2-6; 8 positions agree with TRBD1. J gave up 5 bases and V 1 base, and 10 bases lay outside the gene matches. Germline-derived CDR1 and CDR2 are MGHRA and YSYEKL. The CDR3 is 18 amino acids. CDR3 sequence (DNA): TGCGCCAGCAGCCAAGTTGGACAGGGCAGTCTGAGGGCCAACGTCCTGACTTTC. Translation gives CASSQVGQGSLRANVLTF.

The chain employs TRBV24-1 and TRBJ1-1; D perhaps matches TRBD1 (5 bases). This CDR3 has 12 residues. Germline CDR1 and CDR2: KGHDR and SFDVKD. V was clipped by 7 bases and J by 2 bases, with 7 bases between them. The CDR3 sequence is CATRGPNTEAFF. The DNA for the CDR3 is TGTGCCACCAGGGGGCCCAACACTGAAGCTTTCTTT.

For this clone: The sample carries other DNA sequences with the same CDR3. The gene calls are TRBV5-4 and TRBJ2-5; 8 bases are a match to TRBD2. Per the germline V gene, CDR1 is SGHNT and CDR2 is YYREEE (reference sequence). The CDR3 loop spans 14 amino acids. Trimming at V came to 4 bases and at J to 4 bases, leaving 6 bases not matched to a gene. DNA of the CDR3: TGTGCCAGCAGCCCAACGGGGGGGCGAGAGACCCAGTACTTC. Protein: CASSPTGGRETQYF.

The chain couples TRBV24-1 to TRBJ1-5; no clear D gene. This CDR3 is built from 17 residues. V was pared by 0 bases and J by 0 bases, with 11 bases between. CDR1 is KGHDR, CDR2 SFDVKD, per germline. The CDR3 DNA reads TGTGCCACCAGTGATTTGGTGCGGGGATATAGCAATCAGCCCCAGCATTTT. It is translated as CATSDLVRGYSNQPQHF.

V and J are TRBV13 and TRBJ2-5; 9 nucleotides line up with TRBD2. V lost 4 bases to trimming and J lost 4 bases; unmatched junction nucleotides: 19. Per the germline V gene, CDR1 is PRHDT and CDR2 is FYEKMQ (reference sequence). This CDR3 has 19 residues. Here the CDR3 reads CASSSSWGIAGEGRETQYF. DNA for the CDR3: TGTGCCAGCAGCTCTTCGTGGGGTATAGCGGGAGAGGGGCGAGAGACCCAGTACTTC. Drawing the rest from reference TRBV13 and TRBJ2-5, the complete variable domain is AAGVIQSPRHLIKEKRETATLKCYPIPRHDTVYWYQQGPGQDPQFLISFYEKMQSDKGSIPDRFSAQQFSDYHSELNMSSLELGDSALYFCASSSSWGIAGEGRETQYFGPGTRLLVL.

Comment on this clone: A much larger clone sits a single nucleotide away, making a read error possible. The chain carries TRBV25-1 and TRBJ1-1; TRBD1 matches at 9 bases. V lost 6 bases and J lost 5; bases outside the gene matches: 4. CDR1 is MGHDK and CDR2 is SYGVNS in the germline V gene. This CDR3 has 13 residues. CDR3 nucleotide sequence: TGTGCCAGCAGAGGACAGGGGAAGACTGAAGCTTTCTTT. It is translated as CASRGQGKTEAFF. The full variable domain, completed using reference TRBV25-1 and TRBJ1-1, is EADIYQTPRYLVIGTGKKITLECSQTMGHDKMYWYQQDPGMELHLIHYSYGVNSTEKGDLSSESTVSRIRTEHFPLTLESARPSHTSQYLCASRGQGKTEAFFGQGTRLTVV.